A single sample is the source of the 14 T cell receptor beta chains below, sequenced in a study of OX40 agonist ivuxolimab in advanced cancers. Using immunoSEQ multiplex PCR, the repertoire was profiled, and TCRdb retains in-frame clones only, with some absent. The sample has around 26,000 clones; approximately 80% are singletons. The material was CD4+ or CD8+ T cells sorted from blood, obtained in a trial of the OX40 agonist ivuxolimab. The receptors come from an adult with an advanced solid tumor such as melanoma, head and neck, liver or kidney cancer.

J is TRBJ2-7 and V is TRBV14; TRBD1 is a possible D gene (5 bases). V was shortened by 0 bases and J by 3 bases, with 12 bases between the two germline ends. The CDR3 length is 15 residues. In germline, CDR1 is SGHDN, CDR2 FVKESK. The DNA for the CDR3 is TGTGCCAGCAGCCAAGAGAACAGGCACGGCTACGAGCAGTACTTC. Translation: CASSQENRHGYEQYF.

The chain couples TRBV7-8 to TRBJ1-3, with 8 bases matching TRBD1. Germline V gives CDR1 SGHVS, CDR2 FQNEAQ. This CDR3 is built from 14 residues. V was clipped by 4 bases and J by 7 bases; unmatched bases: 6. CDR3 DNA sequence: TGTGCCAGCAGCTACAGGGGGTTGGATAACACCATATATTTT. This encodes CASSYRGLDNTIYF. Based on the CDR3 plus reference TRBV7-8 and TRBJ1-3, the full variable domain is GAGVSQSPRYKVAKRGQDVALRCDPISGHVSLFWYQQALGQGPEFLTYFQNEAQLDKSGLPSDRFFAERPEGSVSTLKIQRTQQEDSAVYLCASSYRGLDNTIYFGEGSWLTVV.

V and J are TRBV19 and TRBJ2-6; D is unresolved. The V end was cut by 0 bases, the J end by 0 bases, with 9 bases between. The CDR3 covers 17 residues. The germline gives CDR1 LNHDA, CDR2 SQIVND (reference sequence). The CDR3 DNA is TGTGCCAGTAGTATAGATCTATCACACTCTGGGGCCAACGTCCTGACTTTC. This sequence encodes CASSIDLSHSGANVLTF.

The chain's CDR3 is CAWSGRDSFNQPQHF. Written as DNA, the CDR3 is TGTGCCTGGAGTGGACGGGACTCTTTCAATCAGCCCCAGCATTTT. V usage is TRBV30 and J usage is TRBJ1-5, with D maybe TRBD1 (5 bases). V lost 1 base to trimming and J lost 3 bases, with 13 bases between them. From germline, CDR1 is GTSNPN and CDR2 SVGIG (reference sequence). CDR3 length equals 15 residues.

V gene TRBV6-5 combines with J gene TRBJ2-1, with 9 bases lining up with TRBD2. The germline gives CDR1 MNHEY, CDR2 SVGAGI. CDR3 size: 15 residues. With 6 bases clipped from V and 0 bases from J, the junction kept 3 bases outside the gene matches. Written as DNA, the CDR3 is TGTGCCAGCAGCCCGACTAGCGGCTCCTACAATGAGCAGTTCTTC. It yields the protein CASSPTSGSYNEQFF.

The V gene is TRBV11-2, the J gene TRBJ2-2; 9 positions agree with TRBD2. The J segment lost 5 bases and the V segment lost 6 bases, leaving 10 bases of the junction unmatched. This CDR3 spans 16 amino acids. Germline CDR1 is SGHAT and CDR2 is FQNNGV. The CDR3 loop is CASRDIAGVRTGELFF. DNA for the CDR3: TGTGCCAGCAGGGATATAGCGGGAGTACGGACCGGGGAGCTGTTTTTT.

The chain recombines TRBV11-1 with TRBJ2-1; the match to TRBD2 covers 10 bases. J was trimmed by 2 bases and V by 5 bases; bases with no gene match: 3. Germline V gene sequence: CDR1 SGHAT, CDR2 FQDESV (reference sequence). This CDR3 contains 15 residues. In nucleotides, the CDR3 is TGTGCCAGCAGCAAAACTAGCGGGACCTACAATGAGCAGTTCTTC. This codes for CASSKTSGTYNEQFF.

V and J are TRBV6-1 and TRBJ2-2, with a possible D match to TRBD2 (6 bases). This CDR3 has 14 amino acids. Germline V CDR1 and CDR2: MNHNS, SASEGT. Trimming shortened V by 7 bases and J by 5 bases, and 14 bases separated the two germline ends. DNA of the CDR3: TGTGCCAGCAACCGGGACTCACTTACCGGGGAGCTGTTTTTT. Its translation is CASNRDSLTGELFF.

This chain joins TRBV7-2 and TRBJ1-4, with 7 positions matching TRBD1. The CDR3 consists of 16 residues. Germline trimming cut 3 bases from V and 7 bases from J; bases unmatched to any gene: 11. Germline CDR1 SGHTA, CDR2 FQGNSA. CDR3: CASSFRQGVLGEKLFF. As DNA, the CDR3 is TGTGCCAGCAGCTTTAGGCAGGGGGTACTGGGTGAAAAACTGTTTTTT.

The chain joins TRBV7-9 to TRBJ2-5, with 10 bases that match TRBD2. With V trimmed by 0 bases and J by 6 bases, 10 bases remained unmatched. The germline CDR1 and CDR2 sequences are SEHNR and FQNEAQ (reference sequence). This CDR3 comprises 17 residues. In DNA, the CDR3 is TGTGCCAGCAGCTTAGCCCCAAGCGGGGGGGTCGGGAAGACCCAGTACTTC. Amino acids: CASSLAPSGGVGKTQYF.

The chain combines TRBV7-6 with TRBJ1-2, with 8 bases matching TRBD1. The junction had 6 bases not matched to a gene; V was cut back by 5 bases and J by 1 base. The CDR3 runs 15 residues. The germline V gene encodes CDR1 SGHVS and CDR2 FNYEAQ. The CDR3 loop is CASSPGQAGNYGYTF. The DNA of the CDR3 is TGTGCCAGCAGCCCGGGACAGGCCGGTAACTATGGCTACACCTTC.

This clone has just a few counts. V usage is TRBV2 and J usage is TRBJ2-5; D is uncertain. Germline V gene data show CDR1 as SNHLY and CDR2 as FYNNEI. V lost 8 bases and J lost 4, with 20 bases in between. This CDR3 contains 15 residues. The CDR3 DNA reads TGTGCCAGCGTCATCATGAAGGTGGGCCCAGAGACCCAGTACTTC. Amino acids: CASVIMKVGPETQYF.

This rearrangement joins TRBV28 to TRBJ2-5; perhaps TRBD2 as D (6 bases). Trimming removed 5 bases at V and 2 bases at J, with 15 bases between. Germline V gene lookup returns CDR1 MDHEN and CDR2 SYDVKM. The CDR3 spans 15 residues. The CDR3 bases are TGTGCCAGCAGTGCGGGACTTTCAAATCAAGAGACCCAGTACTTC. As protein: CASSAGLSNQETQYF. Full variable domain (outside the CDR3, taken from reference TRBV28 and TRBJ2-5): DVKVTQSSRYLVKRTGEKVFLECVQDMDHENMFWYRQDPGLGLRLIYFSYDVKMKEKGDIPEGYSVSREKKERFSLILESASTNQTSMYLCASSAGLSNQETQYFGPGTRLLVL.

By its share, this clone is medium-sized (0.01 to 0.1%). This chain links TRBV7-9 with TRBJ1-6, with 9 bases aligning to TRBD1. Germline CDR1 is SEHNR and CDR2 is FQNEAQ (reference sequence). This CDR3 spans 15 amino acids. V lost 1 base to trimming and J lost 10 bases; unmatched junction nucleotides: 5. This CDR3 reads CASSLGTGEDSPLHF. The CDR3 bases are TGTGCCAGCAGCTTAGGGACAGGGGAGGACTCACCCCTCCACTTT.